The 2 T cell receptor beta chains presented below share a single source sample, sequenced in a study of shared clonotypes between healthy human individuals. Clones were read by immunoSEQ multiplex PCR, and TCRdb kept only the in-frame ones, dropping some. The table lists 2 million to 2.5 million clones, approximately 96% of them singletons. Sample: naive CD4+ T cells sorted from blood. Subset of the sample: CD45RA+ positively selected. The receptors stem from a young man in good health.

This chain joins TRBV5-1 and TRBJ1-4; weak D call: TRBD1 (6 bases). This CDR3 is built from 15 residues. V shed 6 bases and J shed 7 bases, with 19 bases lying between them. Germline V gives CDR1 SGHRS, CDR2 YFSETQ. Here the CDR3 DNA reads TGCGCCAGCACGACGGTCCAGGGGCGAGGTGAAAAACTGTTTTTT. Translating it yields CASTTVQGRGEKLFF.

The chain uses TRBV6-1 and TRBJ2-1, with TRBD1 as a possible D gene (6 bases). The length of the CDR3 is 17 residues. V dropped 1 base and J dropped 3 bases, with 16 bases sitting between them. CDR1 is MNHNS and CDR2 is SASEGT in the germline V gene. CDR3 bases: TGTGCCAGCAGTGAAGGGGGTTGGTGGGACAACTACAATGAGCAGTTCTTC. Amino acids: CASSEGGWWDNYNEQFF.